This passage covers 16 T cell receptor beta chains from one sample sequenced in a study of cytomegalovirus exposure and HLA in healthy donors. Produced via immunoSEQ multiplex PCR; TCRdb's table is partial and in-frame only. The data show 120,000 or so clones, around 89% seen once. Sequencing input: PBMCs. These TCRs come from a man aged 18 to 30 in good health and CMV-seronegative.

The chain's CDR3 is CASSLNTVTLPHTEAFF. CDR3 bases: TGTGCCAGCAGCCTAAATACAGTTACCCTTCCTCACACTGAAGCTTTCTTT. The rearrangement joins TRBV7-6 to TRBJ1-1, with no clear D. This CDR3 contains 17 residues. The germline V gene has CDR1 SGHVS and CDR2 FNYEAQ. V dropped 5 bases and J dropped 3 bases, with 22 bases sitting between them.

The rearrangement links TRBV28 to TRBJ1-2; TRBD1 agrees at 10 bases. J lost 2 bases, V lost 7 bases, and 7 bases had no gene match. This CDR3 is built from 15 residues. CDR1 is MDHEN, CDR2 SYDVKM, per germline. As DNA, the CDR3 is TGTGCCAGCAAAAAACCGGGACAGGGGAACTATGGCTACACCTTC. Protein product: CASKKPGQGNYGYTF.

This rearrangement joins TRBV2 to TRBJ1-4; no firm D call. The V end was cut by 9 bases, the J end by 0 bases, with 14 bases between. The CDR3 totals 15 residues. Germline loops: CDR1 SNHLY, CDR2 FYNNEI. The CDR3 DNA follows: TGTGCCAGTACTTTGATATTTGCAACTAATGAAAAACTGTTTTTT. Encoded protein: CASTLIFATNEKLFF.

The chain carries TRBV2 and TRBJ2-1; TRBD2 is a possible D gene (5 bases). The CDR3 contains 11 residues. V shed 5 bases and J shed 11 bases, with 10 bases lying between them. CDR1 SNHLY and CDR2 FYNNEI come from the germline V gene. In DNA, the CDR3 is TGTGCCAGCAGTAAACTAGACCAGCAGTTCTTC. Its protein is CASSKLDQQFF. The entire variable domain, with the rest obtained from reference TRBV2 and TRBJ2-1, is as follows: EPEVTQTPSHQVTQMGQEVILRCVPISNHLYFYWYRQILGQKVEFLVSFYNNEISEKSEIFDDQFSVERPDGSNFTLKIRSTKLEDSAMYFCASSKLDQQFFGPGTRLTVL.

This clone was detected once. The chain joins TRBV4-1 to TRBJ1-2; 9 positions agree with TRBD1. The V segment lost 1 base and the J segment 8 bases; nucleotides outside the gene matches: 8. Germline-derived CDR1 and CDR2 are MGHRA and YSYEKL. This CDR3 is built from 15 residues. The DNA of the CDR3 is TGCGCCAGCAGCCAAGGTCTGGGACAGGGACACGGCTACACCTTC. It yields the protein CASSQGLGQGHGYTF.

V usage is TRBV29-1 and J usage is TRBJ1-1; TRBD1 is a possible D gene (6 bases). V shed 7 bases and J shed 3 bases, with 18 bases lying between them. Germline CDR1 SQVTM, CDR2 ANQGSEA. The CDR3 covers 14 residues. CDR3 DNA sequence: TGCAGCGCCTTAGGGGGGGGTGGTTACACTGAAGCTTTCTTT. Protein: CSALGGGGYTEAFF.

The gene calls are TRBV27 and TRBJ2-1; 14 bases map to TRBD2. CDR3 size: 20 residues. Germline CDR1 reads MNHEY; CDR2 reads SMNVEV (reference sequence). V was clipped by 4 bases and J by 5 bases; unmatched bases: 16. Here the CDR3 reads CASSSPQIGTSGGGNNEQFF. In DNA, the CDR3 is TGTGCCAGCAGTTCCCCCCAGATTGGGACTAGCGGGGGAGGGAACAATGAGCAGTTCTTC.

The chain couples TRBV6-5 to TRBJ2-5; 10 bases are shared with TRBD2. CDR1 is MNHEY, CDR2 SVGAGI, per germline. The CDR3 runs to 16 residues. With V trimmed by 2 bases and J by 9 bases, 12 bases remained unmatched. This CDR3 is CASSYGTSGVAGAQYF. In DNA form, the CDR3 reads TGTGCCAGCAGTTACGGTACTAGCGGGGTAGCCGGGGCCCAGTACTTC.

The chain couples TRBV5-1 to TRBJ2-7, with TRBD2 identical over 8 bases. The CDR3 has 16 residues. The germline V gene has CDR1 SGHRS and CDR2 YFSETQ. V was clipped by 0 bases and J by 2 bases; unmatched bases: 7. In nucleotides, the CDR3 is TGCGCCAGCAGCTTGGCCCGGGGGGGCTCCGCCTACGAGCAGTACTTC. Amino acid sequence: CASSLARGGSAYEQYF. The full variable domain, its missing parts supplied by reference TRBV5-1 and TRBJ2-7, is KAGVTQTPRYLIKTRGQQVTLSCSPISGHRSVSWYQQTPGQGLQFLFEYFSETQRNKGNFPGRFSGRQFSNSRSEMNVSTLELGDSALYLCASSLARGGSAYEQYFGPGTRLTVT.

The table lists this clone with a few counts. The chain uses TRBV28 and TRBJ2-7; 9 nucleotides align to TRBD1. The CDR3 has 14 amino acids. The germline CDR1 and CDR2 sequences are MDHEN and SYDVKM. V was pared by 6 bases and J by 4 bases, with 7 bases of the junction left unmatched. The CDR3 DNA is TGTGCCAGCAGGGGGACAGGGAGCGGGTACGAGCAGTACTTC. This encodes CASRGTGSGYEQYF. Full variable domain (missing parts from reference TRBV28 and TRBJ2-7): DVKVTQSSRYLVKRTGEKVFLECVQDMDHENMFWYRQDPGLGLRLIYFSYDVKMKEKGDIPEGYSVSREKKERFSLILESASTNQTSMYLCASRGTGSGYEQYFGPGTRLTVT.

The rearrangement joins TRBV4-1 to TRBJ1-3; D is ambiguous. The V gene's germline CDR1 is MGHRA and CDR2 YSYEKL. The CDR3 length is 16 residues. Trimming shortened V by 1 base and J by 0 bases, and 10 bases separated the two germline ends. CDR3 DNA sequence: TGCGCCAGCAGCCAAGGGACTTTAAGCTCTGGAAACACCATATATTTT. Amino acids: CASSQGTLSSGNTIYF.

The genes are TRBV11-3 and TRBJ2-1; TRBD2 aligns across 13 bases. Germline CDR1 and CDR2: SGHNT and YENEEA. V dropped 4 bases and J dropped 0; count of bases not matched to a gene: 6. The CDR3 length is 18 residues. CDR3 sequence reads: CASSSGTSGVSSYNEQFF. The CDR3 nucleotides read TGTGCCAGCAGCTCCGGGACTAGCGGGGTGAGCTCCTACAATGAGCAGTTCTTC.

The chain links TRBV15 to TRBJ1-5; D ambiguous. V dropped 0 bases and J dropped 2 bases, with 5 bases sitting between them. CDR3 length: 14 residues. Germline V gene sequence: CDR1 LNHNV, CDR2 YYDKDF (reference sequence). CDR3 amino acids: CATSRDSGNQPQHF. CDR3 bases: TGTGCCACCAGCAGAGATTCAGGCAATCAGCCCCAGCATTTT.

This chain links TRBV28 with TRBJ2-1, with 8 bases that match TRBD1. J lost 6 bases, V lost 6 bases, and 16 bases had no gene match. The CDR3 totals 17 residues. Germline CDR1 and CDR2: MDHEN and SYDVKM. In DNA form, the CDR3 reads TGTGCCAGCAGCCCTTCCCGACGGACAGGGATTTTCAATGAGCAGTTCTTC. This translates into CASSPSRRTGIFNEQFF.

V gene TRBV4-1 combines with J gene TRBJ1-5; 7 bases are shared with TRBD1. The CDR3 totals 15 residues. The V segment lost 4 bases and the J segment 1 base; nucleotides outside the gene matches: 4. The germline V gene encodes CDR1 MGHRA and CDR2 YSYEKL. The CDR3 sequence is CASSRSGQSNQPQHF. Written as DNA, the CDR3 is TGCGCCAGCAGCCGGTCGGGACAGAGCAATCAGCCCCAGCATTTT.

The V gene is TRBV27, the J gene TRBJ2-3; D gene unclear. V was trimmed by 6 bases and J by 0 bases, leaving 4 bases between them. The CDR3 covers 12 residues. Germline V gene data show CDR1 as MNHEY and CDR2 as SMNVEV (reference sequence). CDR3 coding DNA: TGTGCCAGCAGACAAAGCACAGATACGCAGTATTTT. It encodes CASRQSTDTQYF.